This entry lists 3 T cell receptor beta chains sequenced from one sample in a study of blood T cells in healthy people across ages. Through a sample-barcoded 5' primer and a J-beta primer mix, a second PCR was run for roughly 6 to 12 cycles. MiXCR was run by TCRdb on the 5' RACE reads, yielding one entry per CDR3 protein. This table holds over 1,300,000 distinct CDR3 sequences, approximately 59% found once. Specimen: blood. These TCRs come from a man aged 18 to 29 in good health.

This chain links TRBV4-1 with TRBJ1-6; D is ambiguous. The CDR3 is 18 residues long. V gave up 1 base and J gave up 12 bases, with 25 bases separating them. Germline lookup yields CDR1 MGHRA and CDR2 YSYEKL. The CDR3 nucleotides are TGCGCCAGCAGCCAAGGGTCGAAATCTGGGCTCCGCTTGGGACCCCTCCACTTT. Encoded protein: CASSQGSKSGLRLGPLHF.

V is TRBV4-3 and J is TRBJ2-5; 8 nucleotides agree with TRBD2. Trimming took 0 bases from V and 5 from J; bases not matched to a gene: 8. There are 16 residues in the CDR3. CDR1 and CDR2 (germline): LGHNA, YSLEER. Here the CDR3 reads CASSQDIGSGVETQYF. CDR3 DNA sequence: TGCGCCAGCAGCCAAGATATCGGTAGCGGGGTGGAGACCCAGTACTTC.

In its sample, this clonotype was seen a few times. The V call is TRBV20-1, the J call TRBJ2-7; TRBD1 matches at 7 bases. CDR1 is DFQATT, CDR2 SNEGSKA, per germline (reference sequence). J was trimmed by 2 bases and V by 7 bases; bases with no gene match: 5. The CDR3 sequence is 12 residues long. CDR3 residues: CSGRTGAYEQYF. CDR3 DNA: TGCAGTGGCCGGACAGGAGCCTACGAGCAGTACTTC.